These 13 T cell receptor beta chains originate from one sample sequenced in a study of shared clonotypes between healthy human individuals. The table came from immunoSEQ multiplex PCR; TCRdb's copy has only in-frame clones and leaves some out. Of approximately 440,000 clones in the sample, roughly four fifths were seen once. Sample: PBMCs. The receptor source for this set is a woman in her 40s in good health. Some clones in this sample may be carry-over from other donors' samples.

V gene TRBV10-3 combines with J gene TRBJ2-7; D possibly matches TRBD1 or TRBD2 (7 bases each). This CDR3 has 15 residues. CDR1 ENHRY and CDR2 SYGVKD come from the germline V gene. The V gene lost 11 bases and the J gene lost 8 bases, with 28 bases spanning the gap. This chain's CDR3 is CAAASEGQRGGQQYF. In DNA, the CDR3 is TGTGCCGCCGCCAGTGAGGGACAGAGGGGGGGGCAGCAGTACTTC.

V and J are TRBV5-6 and TRBJ2-7; D is unresolved. CDR3 length equals 15 residues. Trimming removed 1 base at V and 4 bases at J, with 15 bases between. Germline V CDR1 and CDR2: SGHDT, YYEEEE. CDR3 DNA sequence: TGTGCCAGCAGCTTGTTGTCCCAAGTACGATACGAGCAGTACTTC. This codes for CASSLLSQVRYEQYF.

The chain links TRBV4-2 to TRBJ1-2; D not certain. The CDR3 runs to 14 residues. Germline CDR1 is LGHNA and CDR2 is YNFKEQ. V was clipped by 0 bases and J by 3 bases, with 8 bases between them. CDR3 bases: TGTGCCAGCAGCCAAGATCGGGCGGACTATGGCTACACCTTC. Its translation is CASSQDRADYGYTF.

As regards this clone: The junction departs from the called germline gene at one end, perhaps through a read error. This chain's CDR3 is CACSLAPGAYNEQFF. The CDR3, as DNA: TGTGCCTGCAGCTTAGCTCCAGGGGCCTACAATGAGCAGTTCTTC. This chain connects TRBV11-1 to TRBJ2-1; D might be TRBD1 (6 bases). Germline V lookup: CDR1 SGHAT, CDR2 FQDESV (reference sequence). The CDR3 extends over 15 amino acids.

This clone has ten or more counts. Within the sample, other DNA sequences also encode this same CDR3. J is TRBJ2-7 and V is TRBV18; TRBD1 aligns across 9 bases. The CDR3 sequence is 15 residues long. Germline-derived CDR1 and CDR2 are KGHSH and LQKENI. V was clipped by 2 bases and J by 3 bases; unmatched bases: 5. Here the CDR3 DNA reads TGTGCCAGCTCACCATCCCGGGACAGGGTCTACGAGCAGTACTTC. Encoded protein: CASSPSRDRVYEQYF.

The chain combines TRBV7-2 with TRBJ1-5; possible D gene TRBD1, 6 bases. The CDR3 length is 15 residues. Trimming left V 5 bases short and J 5 bases short, with 16 bases between. Germline V gene sequence: CDR1 SGHTA, CDR2 FQGNSA. The chain's CDR3 is CASSPQGWGDQPQHF. CDR3 sequence (DNA): TGTGCCAGCAGCCCACAGGGTTGGGGTGATCAGCCCCAGCATTTT.

This chain's CDR3 is CASSQDGTSGRTNEQFF. In DNA, the CDR3 is TGTGCCAGCAGCCAAGATGGGACTAGCGGGAGGACCAATGAGCAGTTCTTC. The chain couples TRBV4-2 to TRBJ2-1; the match to TRBD2 covers 15 bases. V trimming: 0 bases; J trimming: 6 bases; junction bases outside the gene matches: 3. CDR3 length: 17 amino acids. In germline, CDR1 is LGHNA, CDR2 YNFKEQ.

The chain joins TRBV7-3 to TRBJ2-5; no clear D gene. From germline, CDR1 is SGHTA and CDR2 FQGTGA. The CDR3 totals 14 residues. Trimming shortened V by 6 bases and J by 5 bases, and 16 bases separated the two germline ends. The CDR3 is CASSVYRVEETQYF. The DNA for the CDR3 is TGTGCCAGCAGTGTTTATAGGGTTGAGGAGACCCAGTACTTC. The full variable domain, in which reference TRBV7-3 and TRBJ2-5 provide the parts outside the CDR3, is GAGVSQTPSNKVTEKGKYVELRCDPISGHTALYWYRQSLGQGPEFLIYFQGTGAADDSGLPNDRFFAVRPEGSVSTLKIQRTERGDSAVYLCASSVYRVEETQYFGPGTRLLVL.

A note on this clone: A read error likely explains this, since a far larger clone differs by one base. The chain employs TRBV2 and TRBJ2-3, with D unclear. V was cut by 6 bases and J by 10 bases, with 5 bases left in between. CDR3 length equals 9 residues. Germline V gives CDR1 SNHLY, CDR2 FYNNEI. The CDR3 sequence: CASSGPQYF. CDR3 DNA sequence: TGTGCCAGCAGCGGTCCGCAGTATTTT.

The chain has TRBV29-1 and TRBJ2-7; 7 bases agree with TRBD1. The ends lost 4 bases at V and 4 bases at J; junction bases unmatched: 7. CDR1 and CDR2 (germline): SQVTM, ANQGSEA. There are 13 residues in the CDR3. The chain's CDR3 is CSVGDSQAYEQYF. DNA of the CDR3: TGCAGCGTTGGGGACAGCCAGGCGTACGAGCAGTACTTC.

In this sample, this clone turned up once. With a much larger clone just one base away, this may be a read error. Additional DNA sequences in this sample encode the identical CDR3. The rearrangement joins TRBV20-1 to TRBJ1-1; D not resolved. CDR3 length: 11 amino acids. Germline CDR1 and CDR2: DFQATT and SNEGSKA (reference sequence). V was clipped by 0 bases and J by 8 bases, with 7 bases between them. This chain's CDR3 is CSAREGREAFF. As DNA, the CDR3 is TGCAGTGCTAGAGAAGGCAGGGAAGCTTTCTTT.

This clone was counted many times. This chain links TRBV7-9 with TRBJ1-2; D is ambiguous. In germline, CDR1 is SEHNR, CDR2 FQNEAQ (reference sequence). This CDR3 comprises 15 residues. V shed 5 bases and J shed 2 bases, with 15 bases lying between them. This chain's CDR3 is CASSTGRSWNYGYTF. The CDR3 region has the DNA TGTGCCAGCAGCACCGGACGGAGCTGGAACTATGGCTACACCTTC.

In its sample, this clone was seen once. The gene calls are TRBV18 and TRBJ2-5; D is undetermined. The germline V and J ends were trimmed by 9 bases and 0 bases, with 8 bases remaining between them. The CDR3 has 12 amino acids. The germline V gene encodes CDR1 KGHSH and CDR2 LQKENI. The CDR3 DNA reads TGTGCCAGTTCCGAATACCAAGAGACCCAGTACTTC. As protein: CASSEYQETQYF.